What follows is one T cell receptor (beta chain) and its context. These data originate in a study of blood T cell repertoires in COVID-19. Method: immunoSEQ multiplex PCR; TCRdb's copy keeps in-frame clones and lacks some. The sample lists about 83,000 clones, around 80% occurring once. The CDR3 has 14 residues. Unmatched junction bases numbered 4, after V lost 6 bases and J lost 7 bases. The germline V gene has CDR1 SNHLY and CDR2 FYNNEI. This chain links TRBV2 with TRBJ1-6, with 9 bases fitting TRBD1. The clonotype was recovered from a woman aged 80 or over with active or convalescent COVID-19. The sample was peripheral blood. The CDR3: CASSATGGNSPLHF. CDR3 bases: TGTGCCAGCAGCGCGACAGGGGGGAATTCACCCCTCCACTTT.